Following are 27 T cell receptor beta chains from one sample sequenced in a study of shared clonotypes between healthy human individuals. Assay used: immunoSEQ multiplex PCR; TCRdb lists only in-frame clones, some missing. Of about 980,000 clones detected, around three quarters appear once; the ten largest clones hold about 1.5%. The sample was memory CD4+ T cells sorted from blood. Sample subset: CD45RA-negative fraction. The receptor set was obtained from a man between 18 and 35 years old in good health.

The chain carries TRBV7-3 and TRBJ2-2, with D possibly TRBD2 on 6 matching bases. This CDR3 spans 19 amino acids. The germline CDR1 and CDR2 sequences are SGHTA and FQGTGA. The V end lost 2 bases, the J end lost 3 bases, and 22 bases lay between the germline ends. The CDR3 bases are TGTGCCAGCAGCTTACAACCCCTCAGTAGCGGAACTGACACCGGGGAGCTGTTTTTT. It codes for CASSLQPLSSGTDTGELFF.

This chain uses TRBV7-2 with TRBJ2-1, with 12 positions matching TRBD2. The CDR3 contains 15 residues. V trimming: 1 base; J trimming: 9 bases; junction bases outside the gene matches: 4. Per the germline V gene, CDR1 is SGHTA and CDR2 is FQGNSA. CDR3 nucleotides: TGTGCCAGCAGCTTAGTACTAGCGGGAGGAGTTGAGCAGTTCTTC. As protein: CASSLVLAGGVEQFF.

The chain links TRBV2 to TRBJ1-2; D is unclear. V lost 5 bases to trimming and J lost 8 bases, with 15 bases between them. The CDR3 has 13 residues. The germline gives CDR1 SNHLY, CDR2 FYNNEI. The CDR3 loop is CASSPQAGTGYTF. In DNA form, the CDR3 reads TGTGCCAGCAGTCCCCAAGCGGGCACGGGCTACACCTTC.

The chain has TRBV27 and TRBJ1-5; D gene unclear. V was trimmed by 3 bases and J by 4 bases, leaving 7 bases between them. Germline-derived CDR1 and CDR2 are MNHEY and SMNVEV (reference sequence). CDR3 size: 13 residues. CDR3 amino acids: CASSFSFNQPQHF. CDR3 DNA sequence: TGTGCCAGCAGTTTTTCGTTTAATCAGCCCCAGCATTTT.

The gene calls are TRBV30 and TRBJ2-4; 8 bases map to TRBD1. The CDR3 has 15 residues. Germline CDR1 and CDR2: GTSNPN and SVGIG (reference sequence). V gave up 5 bases and J gave up 2 bases; unmatched junction bases: 8. This CDR3 reads CAWAGTGRTKNIQYF. The CDR3 coding sequence is TGTGCCTGGGCGGGGACAGGCAGAACCAAAAACATTCAGTACTTC.

As for this clone: This specimen includes other DNA sequences encoding the same CDR3. J is TRBJ2-3 and V is TRBV5-1; D not resolved. Germline V gene data show CDR1 as SGHRS and CDR2 as YFSETQ. This CDR3 has 14 residues. The ends were cut back, 0 bases at V and 4 bases at J, with 9 bases in the middle. CDR3 in amino acids: CASSLAGGADTQYF. In DNA, the CDR3 is TGCGCCAGCAGCTTGGCCGGTGGGGCAGATACGCAGTATTTT.

The rearrangement joins TRBV21-1 to TRBJ2-2; no DNA check was done on the table's D call, TRBD2. TRBV21-1 is labeled a pseudogene. This CDR3 has 15 residues. The CDR3 loop is CASSSSDEVTGELFF. The DNA for the CDR3 is TGTGCCAGCAGCAGCAGCGACGAGGTCACCGGGGAGCTGTTTTTT.

The genes are TRBV10-3 and TRBJ2-1, with 9 bases lining up with TRBD1. V gave up 2 bases and J gave up 7 bases; unmatched junction bases: 6. CDR1 is ENHRY, CDR2 SYGVKD, per germline. The CDR3 is 15 residues long. CDR3 nucleotides: TGTGCCATCAGTGAGGGGACAGGGCAGCGAAATGAGCAGTTCTTC. It translates to CAISEGTGQRNEQFF.

J is TRBJ1-3 and V is TRBV4-1, with 8 bases identical to TRBD1. CDR3 length equals 16 residues. The J segment lost 4 bases and the V segment lost 3 bases, leaving 8 bases of the junction unmatched. In germline, CDR1 is MGHRA, CDR2 YSYEKL. CDR3 coding DNA: TGCGCCAGCAGCCAGCCTCACAGGGGGGACGGAAACACCATATATTTT. This translates into CASSQPHRGDGNTIYF.

The chain recombines TRBV27 with TRBJ2-2, with 9 bases that match TRBD1. The V gene end was trimmed by 3 bases and the J gene end by 2 bases; junction bases not matched to a gene: 4. CDR3 length: 16 residues. Looked up from germline, CDR1 is MNHEY and CDR2 is SMNVEV (reference sequence). The DNA for the CDR3 is TGTGCCAGCAGTTTCCGGACAGGGGCCAACACCGGGGAGCTGTTTTTT. This gives the protein CASSFRTGANTGELFF.

The rearrangement uses TRBV30 and TRBJ1-1, with a tentative D call TRBD1 (5 bases). Germline V gives CDR1 GTSNPN, CDR2 SVGIG (reference sequence). The length of the CDR3 is 13 residues. Deletions cut 0 bases from V and 12 bases from J, with 17 bases between. CDR3 bases: TGTGCCTGGAGTGTAGTAGTAGGGGAAAGGCCTTTCTTT. Its protein is CAWSVVVGERPFF.

This clone was seen a handful of times. The chain uses TRBV18 and TRBJ1-6; D unresolved. The CDR3 is 13 residues long. Germline lookup yields CDR1 KGHSH and CDR2 LQKENI. Trimming stripped 3 bases from V and 7 bases from J, with 7 bases between. CDR3 amino acids: CASSPARNSPLHF. CDR3 bases: TGTGCCAGCTCACCTGCCAGGAATTCACCCCTCCACTTT.

The gene calls are TRBV11-2 and TRBJ2-7; 12 bases map to TRBD2. Germline CDR1 is SGHAT and CDR2 is FQNNGV. V trimming: 6 bases; J trimming: 1 base; junction bases outside the gene matches: 4. The CDR3 runs to 15 residues. DNA for the CDR3: TGTGCCAGCAGTGAACTAGCGGGAGGTTCCTACGAGCAGTACTTC. It specifies CASSELAGGSYEQYF.

This sequence joins TRBV25-1 and TRBJ2-5; TRBD1 agrees at 8 bases. V shed 6 bases, J shed 2 bases, and the junction held 11 bases outside the gene matches. This CDR3 has 16 residues. The germline V gene has CDR1 MGHDK and CDR2 SYGVNS. CDR3 nucleotides: TGTGCCAGCAGCCGAAGACAGGGGTCGTGGCAAGAGACCCAGTACTTC. It specifies CASSRRQGSWQETQYF.

The CDR3 region has the DNA TGTGCCAGCTCGAGGGGGCAATACGAGCAGTACTTC. Its translation is CASSRGQYEQYF. The chain employs TRBV2 and TRBJ2-7, with TRBD1 identical over 7 bases. V was pared by 8 bases and J by 4 bases, with 5 bases of the junction left unmatched. The CDR3 sequence is 12 residues long. Germline V gives CDR1 SNHLY, CDR2 FYNNEI.

The gene calls are TRBV15 and TRBJ1-2; 9 nucleotides agree with TRBD1. This CDR3 spans 14 amino acids. V was clipped by 4 bases and J by 8 bases; unmatched bases: 8. Per the germline V gene, CDR1 is LNHNV and CDR2 is YYDKDF (reference sequence). The chain's CDR3 is CATSTGDRDGGYTF. CDR3 sequence (DNA): TGTGCCACCAGCACCGGGGACAGGGATGGCGGCTACACCTTC.

In its sample, this clone was seen once. The genes are TRBV10-1 and TRBJ2-2; TRBD1 agrees at 10 bases. Germline loops: CDR1 WNHNN, CDR2 SYGVQD (reference sequence). V trimming: 4 bases; J trimming: 7 bases; junction bases outside the gene matches: 9. CDR3 length equals 16 residues. The CDR3 reads CASSGQDRGRVGELFF. The DNA of the CDR3 is TGCGCCAGCAGTGGACAAGACAGGGGGCGGGTCGGGGAGCTGTTTTTT.

The V gene is TRBV7-3, the J gene TRBJ2-1, with 11 bases identical to TRBD2. This CDR3 contains 12 residues. Germline CDR1 and CDR2: SGHTA and FQGTGA. The J segment lost 16 bases and the V segment lost 4 bases, leaving 6 bases of the junction unmatched. The DNA of the CDR3 is TGTGCCAGCAGCTCGCGGACTAGCGGGTTATTCTTC. This codes for CASSSRTSGLFF.

This clone was seen more than once but under ten times. The chain carries TRBV28 and TRBJ1-5; D possibly corresponds to TRBD1 (5 bases). The V and J ends lost 6 bases and 6 bases respectively, with 15 bases between them. The CDR3 spans 14 residues. Per the germline V gene, CDR1 is MDHEN and CDR2 is SYDVKM. The CDR3 coding sequence is TGTGCCAGCAGCCGGGGGGTTGGGAGTCAGCCCCAGCATTTT. This gives the protein CASSRGVGSQPQHF.

V and J are TRBV19 and TRBJ1-6, with TRBD1 as a possible D gene (5 bases). Trimming cost V 6 bases and J 5 bases, with 11 bases left between them. CDR1 LNHDA and CDR2 SQIVND come from the germline V gene (reference sequence). The CDR3 is made up of 14 amino acids. In nucleotides, the CDR3 is TGTGCCAGTAGCCCCGGGACGAATAATTCACCCCTCCACTTT. Translation: CASSPGTNNSPLHF.

This clone showed up just a few times. In DNA, the CDR3 is TGTGCCAGCAGTTTATTCGCCCAGGTCAAAGCTTTCTTT. Its protein product is CASSLFAQVKAFF. The V call is TRBV28, the J call TRBJ1-1; D ambiguous. The CDR3 has 13 residues. In germline, CDR1 is MDHEN, CDR2 SYDVKM. With 1 base removed from V and 9 bases from J, the gap between germline ends came to 12 bases. The complete variable domain, with remaining parts taken from reference TRBV28 and TRBJ1-1, reads DVKVTQSSRYLVKRTGEKVFLECVQDMDHENMFWYRQDPGLGLRLIYFSYDVKMKEKGDIPEGYSVSREKKERFSLILESASTNQTSMYLCASSLFAQVKAFFGQGTRLTVV.

As concerns this clone: Other DNA sequences of this sample code for an identical CDR3. The chain couples TRBV5-5 to TRBJ2-7, with a weak D call TRBD2 (5 bases). Germline CDR1 and CDR2: SGHKS and YYEKEE (reference sequence). The CDR3 totals 15 residues. Between the trimmed V and J ends, which lost 0 bases and 0 bases, there was a span of 10 bases. As DNA, the CDR3 is TGTGCCAGCAGCTTGGCGGCTGGGAGCTCCTACGAGCAGTACTTC. This sequence encodes CASSLAAGSSYEQYF.

The DNA for the CDR3 is TGTGCCTGGAGTGCCGGGACAGTAAATGAAAAACTGTTTTTT. Translation gives CAWSAGTVNEKLFF. The chain employs TRBV30 and TRBJ1-4; 7 bases align to TRBD1. From germline, CDR1 is GTSNPN and CDR2 SVGIG (reference sequence). The CDR3 contains 14 residues. V was pared by 1 base and J by 5 bases, with 4 bases of the junction left unmatched.

This chain uses TRBV2 with TRBJ1-1; D unclear. V lost 6 bases and J lost 10, with 18 bases in between. This CDR3 is built from 13 residues. In germline, CDR1 is SNHLY, CDR2 FYNNEI. DNA of the CDR3: TGTGCCAGCAGCAGTGACGGTTTGTTCGGAGCTTTCTTT. Amino acid sequence: CASSSDGLFGAFF.

This clone showed up just once. The chain has TRBV7-2 and TRBJ2-7; the D gene is possibly TRBD2 (6 bases). The CDR3 runs 15 residues. V was shortened by 1 base and J by 3 bases, with 13 bases between the two germline ends. Per the germline V gene, CDR1 is SGHTA and CDR2 is FQGNSA. Here the CDR3 reads CASSLVRGGSYEQYF. The CDR3 coding sequence is TGTGCCAGCAGCTTAGTGCGGGGCGGAAGCTACGAGCAGTACTTC.

The CDR3 DNA follows: TGTGCCAGCAGCAAAGGCCGGGACAGAAATTCACCCCTCCACTTT. This codes for CASSKGRDRNSPLHF. The chain links TRBV21-1 to TRBJ1-6; the table gives TRBD1 as D, unverified against the DNA. TRBV21-1 is designated a pseudogene. This CDR3 is built from 15 residues.

The rearrangement joins TRBV12-5 to TRBJ2-2; TRBD1 might be the D (6 bases). The germline V gene encodes CDR1 LGHNT and CDR2 FRNRAP. This CDR3 has 16 amino acids. V gave up 2 bases and J gave up 1 base, with 11 bases separating them. CDR3 bases: TGTGCTAGTGGTTTGCAGGGGCTCGTGAACACCGGGGAGCTGTTTTTT. Amino acid sequence: CASGLQGLVNTGELFF.